The T cell receptor beta chain described here comes from a study of blood T cell repertoires in COVID-19. Study-wide context: Donors in the United States, Italy and Spain gave samples during acute or convalescent COVID-19. Sources were T cells, B-cell-depleted T cells, or PBMCs; the material itself was cDNA or gDNA.

Assay used: immunoSEQ multiplex PCR; TCRdb lists only in-frame clones, some missing. The repertoire holds about 140,000 clones, with 80% to 85% as singletons. The V gene's germline CDR1 is LNHNV and CDR2 YYDKDF (reference sequence). V was pared by 5 bases and J by 4 bases, with 11 bases of the junction left unmatched. CDR3 size: 15 residues. The receptor comes from a woman older than 75 with acute or convalescent COVID-19. Sequenced input: peripheral blood. The rearrangement links TRBV15 to TRBJ2-7; 7 bases align to TRBD1. The CDR3 sequence: CATSDRQGEIYEQYF. CDR3 coding DNA: TGTGCCACCAGCGACCGACAGGGCGAGATATACGAGCAGTACTTC.